The present entry profiles one T cell receptor (beta chain) with its context. This sample is part of a study of blood T cells in healthy people across ages. Through a sample-barcoded 5' primer and a J-beta primer mix, a second PCR was run for roughly 6 to 11 cycles. MiXCR, run by TCRdb on the 5' RACE reads, gives a single entry per CDR3 protein. The sample has approximately 900,000 distinct CDR3 sequences; almost 30% are singletons. Those donating, healthy Caucasian individuals from Russia, were aged about 6 to 100. There are 15 residues in the CDR3. Germline loops: CDR1 KGHSH, CDR2 LQKENI. These data also formed part of another study, on T cells of mothers and their children. Per that paper: Sequencing returned over 10 million TCR beta CDR3 reads per mother and about 2.9 million per child.

The sequenced sample was blood. The rearrangement links TRBV18 to TRBJ2-1; 9 positions match TRBD2. The DNA end lines up better with TRBJ2-7; the J call may be wrong. This clonotype was obtained from a woman aged 40 to 50 in good health. The DNA for the CDR3 is TGTGCCAGCTCACCAGCTAGCGGGGTTTACAATGAGCAGTACTTC. As protein: CASSPASGVYNEQYF.